These T cell receptor beta chains were read from a single sample in a study of high-grade serous ovarian cancer treatment subgroups. Some clones are missing from TCRdb's copy, which holds only in-frame ones; the method was immunoSEQ multiplex PCR. The sample consists of around 37,000 clones, about four fifths of them appearing once. The sample was tumor tissue. The receptors were sampled from a human donor with high-grade serous ovarian cancer. The CDR3 runs from the conserved cysteine through the conserved F or W. A D gene is named only where the DNA matches it firmly. A clone size is listed for some rows: how often the clone was seen (once, few, many), or a class if it is expanded.

18	TRBV28	TRBD2	NA	TRBJ2-3	CASIREWTSGDEGDTQYF	TGTGCCAGCATCAGGGAATGGACTAGCGGGGACGAGGGAGATACGCAGTATTTT
11	TRBV13	NA	once	TRBJ2-7	CASSFGYEQYF	TGTGCCAGCAGCTTCGGCTACGAGCAGTACTTC
14	TRBV11-2	NA	NA	TRBJ2-1	CASSLDLGSKEQFF	TGTGCCAGCAGCTTAGATCTTGGTTCCAAGGAGCAGTTCTTC
18	TRBV25-1	TRBD1	NA	TRBJ2-6	CASGPGPGQGDGANVLTF	TGTGCCAGCGGCCCGGGTCCGGGACAGGGGGATGGGGCCAACGTCCTGACTTTC
14	TRBV4-1	NA	NA	TRBJ2-7	CASSQRGNGYEQYF	TGCGCCAGCAGCCAACGGGGCAATGGTTACGAGCAGTACTTC
13	TRBV27	NA	NA	TRBJ2-6	CASSLNGANVLTF	TGTGCCAGCAGTTTAAACGGGGCCAACGTCCTGACTTTC
10	TRBV20-1	NA	NA	TRBJ1-2	CSARRDGYTF	TGCAGTGCTAGGAGGGATGGCTACACCTTC
13	TRBV6-1	NA	NA	TRBJ2-7	CASLRHGTYEQYF	TGTGCCAGCCTACGACACGGAACCTACGAGCAGTACTTC
14	TRBV5-4	NA	NA	TRBJ2-7	CASSSPGYPGEQYF	TGTGCCAGCAGCTCTCCGGGCTATCCAGGAGAGCAGTACTTC
15	TRBV28	NA	NA	TRBJ2-6	CASSWTAAGANVLTF	TGTGCCAGCAGTTGGACCGCTGCGGGGGCCAACGTCCTGACTTTC
13	TRBV5-4	NA	NA	TRBJ2-1	CASSLYHNDEQFF	TGTGCCAGCAGCTTGTACCACAACGATGAGCAGTTCTTC
16	TRBV28	TRBD1	NA	TRBJ2-7	CASALASRTGSYEQYF	TGTGCCAGCGCACTCGCCTCCCGGACAGGGTCCTACGAGCAGTACTTC
11	TRBV11-2	NA	NA	TRBJ2-1	CASSLMDEQFF	TGTGCCAGCAGCTTAATGGATGAGCAGTTCTTC
15	TRBV11-2	NA	NA	TRBJ1-1	CASSLEPGSGLEAFF	TGTGCCAGCAGCTTAGAGCCGGGATCGGGCCTTGAAGCTTTCTTT
17	TRBV7-8	TRBD2	NA	TRBJ2-3	CASSYLAGGPSTDTQYF	TGTGCCAGCAGCTATTTAGCGGGAGGGCCTTCCACAGATACGCAGTATTTT
15	TRBV28	TRBD1	NA	TRBJ1-4	CASSHGTGVLEKLFF	TGTGCCAGCAGTCACGGGACAGGGGTTCTGGAAAAACTGTTTTTT
15	TRBV7-6	NA	NA	TRBJ2-7	CASSLVVGRAYEQYF	TGTGCCAGCAGCTTAGTAGTTGGCAGGGCCTACGAGCAGTACTTC
14	TRBV5-1	NA	few	TRBJ2-2	CASRGAGITGELFF	TGCGCCAGCAGAGGGGCAGGGATCACCGGGGAGCTGTTTTTT
14	TRBV5-6	NA	NA	TRBJ1-5	CASSPGRLDQPQHF	TGTGCCAGCAGCCCTGGAAGGTTAGATCAGCCCCAGCATTTT
12	TRBV4-1	NA	NA	TRBJ2-1	CASSRRGNEQFF	TGCGCCAGCAGCCGACGGGGAAATGAGCAGTTCTTC